This T cell receptor beta chain derives from a study of blood T cell repertoires in COVID-19. The assay was immunoSEQ multiplex PCR, and TCRdb's table has in-frame clones only and misses some. This sample has 160,000 or so clones; 87% occur once, and the top ten carry approximately 4.1%. Germline CDR1 reads SGHRS; CDR2 reads YFSETQ. With 2 bases clipped from V and 0 bases from J, the junction kept 9 bases outside the gene matches. CDR3 length: 17 residues. This clonotype was obtained from a woman aged 55-69 years who had recovered from COVID-19. What was sequenced was peripheral blood. The rearrangement uses TRBV5-1 and TRBJ2-7; 9 positions agree with TRBD2. CDR3 in amino acids: CASSLLLAGMSSYEQYF. In DNA form, the CDR3 reads TGCGCCAGCAGCTTACTTCTAGCGGGGATGAGCTCCTACGAGCAGTACTTC.